Following are 20 T cell receptor beta chains from one sample sequenced in a study of T cell responses to AZD1222 COVID-19 vaccine. Method: immunoSEQ multiplex PCR; TCRdb's copy keeps in-frame clones and lacks some. The table has 130,000 to 150,000 clones, roughly 88% seen once. The input for sequencing was peripheral blood, taken on day 0 of AZD1222 vaccination. Receptors originate from an adult in good health.

This chain links TRBV12-3 or TRBV12-4 with TRBJ1-1; no clear D gene. V lost 4 bases and J lost 1, with 7 bases in between. CDR3 length: 13 amino acids. The CDR3 DNA reads TGTGCCAGCAGTTCCGAGGGGAACACTGAAGCTTTCTTT. Its protein is CASSSEGNTEAFF.

The gene calls are TRBV6-5 and TRBJ2-5; 12 bases are a match to TRBD2. CDR1 is MNHEY, CDR2 SVGAGI, per germline. The CDR3 contains 15 residues. The V gene end was trimmed by 5 bases and the J gene end by 1 base; junction bases not matched to a gene: 2. DNA for the CDR3: TGTGCCAGCAGTCCGGGACTAGCGGGCCAAGAGACCCAGTACTTC. Its translation: CASSPGLAGQETQYF.

The chain joins TRBV7-3 to TRBJ1-6; 9 bases match TRBD1. J was trimmed by 7 bases and V by 4 bases; bases with no gene match: 5. The CDR3 consists of 15 residues. Germline V gene lookup returns CDR1 SGHTA and CDR2 FQGTGA. The CDR3 DNA follows: TGTGCCAGCAGCTCACAGGGGGCCGCGAATTCACCCCTCCACTTT. Its translation is CASSSQGAANSPLHF.

The chain uses TRBV3-1 (or the pseudogene TRBV3-2) and TRBJ1-5, with D perhaps matching TRBD1 (5 bases). The CDR3 loop spans 14 amino acids. V lost 1 base, J lost 11 bases, and 15 bases lay in between. Germline lookup yields CDR1 LGHDT and CDR2 YNNKEL (reference sequence). The CDR3 sequence: CASSQGHQEGTQHF. CDR3 nucleotides: TGTGCCAGCAGCCAAGGGCACCAAGAGGGGACCCAGCATTTT.

The chain uses TRBV29-1 and TRBJ1-3; perhaps TRBD1 as D (6 bases). The germline gives CDR1 SQVTM, CDR2 ANQGSEA. V lost 7 bases and J 0 bases, leaving 13 bases between the germline ends. CDR3 length equals 14 residues. The CDR3 sequence is CSALGQDSGNTIYF. In nucleotides, the CDR3 is TGCAGCGCCTTGGGACAAGACTCTGGAAACACCATATATTTT.

The rearrangement links TRBV6-2 or TRBV6-3 to TRBJ1-2, with unresolved D. V shed 2 bases and J shed 4 bases, with 17 bases lying between them. The germline V gene has CDR1 MNHEY and CDR2 SVGEGT. The length of the CDR3 is 16 residues. The CDR3 region is CASSYEGPEAAYGYTF. In DNA, the CDR3 is TGTGCCAGCAGTTACGAGGGCCCGGAAGCCGCCTATGGCTACACCTTC.

The chain employs TRBV2 and TRBJ1-1, with D perhaps matching TRBD1 (5 bases). The CDR3 consists of 14 residues. Germline loops: CDR1 SNHLY, CDR2 FYNNEI. Trimming cost V 4 bases and J 4 bases, with 13 bases left between them. CDR3 in DNA: TGTGCCAGCAGTGGTCAGGGTATGGGCACTGAAGCTTTCTTT. Its translation: CASSGQGMGTEAFF.

The chain has TRBV4-3 and TRBJ1-3; no clear D. Germline V gene data show CDR1 as LGHNA and CDR2 as YSLEER. This CDR3 region has 14 residues. V lost 4 bases, J lost 4 bases, and 11 bases lay in between. The CDR3 bases are TGCGCCAGCAGCCCAGGTATCTCCGGAAACACCATATATTTT. Translation gives CASSPGISGNTIYF.

Here the CDR3 reads CASSMQRETQYF. The CDR3 coding sequence is TGTGCCAGTAGTATGCAGCGGGAGACCCAGTACTTC. The gene calls are TRBV19 and TRBJ2-5; perhaps TRBD2 as D (5 bases). V was clipped by 3 bases and J by 5 bases, with 7 bases between them. Per germline, CDR1 LNHDA and CDR2 SQIVND (reference sequence). This CDR3 is 12 amino acids long.

This chain uses TRBV4-3 with TRBJ1-5; D call uncertain. Trimming pared 0 bases from V and 4 bases from J, leaving 10 bases between. CDR1 is LGHNA and CDR2 is YSLEER in the germline V gene. CDR3 size: 15 residues. The CDR3 DNA reads as TGCGCCAGCAGCCAAGAATTCTTGGGGAATCAGCCCCAGCATTTT. This codes for CASSQEFLGNQPQHF.

This chain joins TRBV12-3 or TRBV12-4 and TRBJ1-4; tentatively, D is TRBD1 (5 bases). Trimming removed 6 bases from V and 5 bases from J, with 10 bases in between. The CDR3 has 13 amino acids. CDR3 sequence: CASSPGQNEKLFF. For the CDR3, the DNA is TGTGCCAGCAGCCCCGGACAAAATGAAAAACTGTTTTTT.

The chain employs TRBV19 and TRBJ2-7, with 8 positions matching TRBD1. The ends lost 6 bases at V and 3 bases at J; junction bases unmatched: 7. The V gene's germline CDR1 is LNHDA and CDR2 SQIVND (reference sequence). CDR3 length equals 14 residues. The CDR3 DNA reads as TGTGCCAGTAGCCCCAGGGGGCGCAACTACGAGCAGTACTTC. Protein sequence: CASSPRGRNYEQYF. Looking up the rest from reference TRBV19 and TRBJ2-7 gives the full variable domain: DGGITQSPKYLFRKEGQNVTLSCEQNLNHDAMYWYRQDPGQGLRLIYYSQIVNDFQKGDIAEGYSVSREKKESFPLTVTSAQKNPTAFYLCASSPRGRNYEQYFGPGTRLTVT.

The chain has TRBV24-1 and TRBJ2-2; no clear D. This CDR3 spans 15 amino acids. The germline gives CDR1 KGHDR, CDR2 SFDVKD. The V and J ends lost 10 bases and 4 bases respectively, with 18 bases between them. The CDR3 DNA is TGTGCCACTTCTCATAACGGGCTAGGCACCGGGGAGCTGTTTTTT. This codes for CATSHNGLGTGELFF.

This rearrangement joins TRBV11-2 to TRBJ2-7; perhaps TRBD1 as D (7 bases). Germline values: CDR1 SGHAT, CDR2 FQNNGV. CDR3 length: 15 residues. The germline V and J ends were trimmed by 1 base and 7 bases, with 17 bases remaining between them. DNA of the CDR3: TGTGCCAGCAGCTTAGGCTCAATCCAGGGGGGAGAGCAGTACTTC. This sequence encodes CASSLGSIQGGEQYF. The full variable domain, with the rest looked up from reference TRBV11-2 and TRBJ2-7, is EAGVAQSPRYKIIEKRQSVAFWCNPISGHATLYWYQQILGQGPKLLIQFQNNGVVDDSQLPKDRFSAERLKGVDSTLKIQPAKLEDSAVYLCASSLGSIQGGEQYFGPGTRLTVT.

The chain carries TRBV9 and TRBJ1-2, with unresolved D. V lost 0 bases to trimming and J lost 1 base, with 7 bases between them. The length of the CDR3 is 14 residues. Germline assignment: CDR1 SGDLS and CDR2 YYNGEE. CDR3 loop: CASSVVGSNYGYTF. DNA for the CDR3: TGTGCCAGCAGCGTAGTAGGGAGTAACTATGGCTACACCTTC. Full variable domain (rest looked up from reference TRBV9 and TRBJ1-2): DSGVTQTPKHLITATGQRVTLRCSPRSGDLSVYWYQQSLDQGLQFLIQYYNGEERAKGNILERFSAQQFPDLHSELNLSSLELGDSALYFCASSVVGSNYGYTFGSGTRLTVV.

The V gene is TRBV25-1, the J gene TRBJ2-7; 8 bases fit TRBD1. Losses at the gene ends were 5 bases for V and 6 bases for J; bases not matched to a gene: 6. Germline assignment: CDR1 MGHDK and CDR2 SYGVNS. The CDR3 consists of 13 residues. For the CDR3, the DNA is TGTGCCAGCAGTCATGGGACAGGAGGCGAGCAGTACTTC. Its protein is CASSHGTGGEQYF.

J is TRBJ1-4 and V is TRBV5-4; 7 bases fit TRBD1. The junction had 9 bases not matched to a gene; V was cut back by 4 bases and J by 0 bases. The CDR3 is 17 residues long. Germline V gene lookup returns CDR1 SGHNT and CDR2 YYREEE (reference sequence). The DNA for the CDR3 is TGTGCCAGCAGCGTAACAGGGGAAGGGGCAACTAATGAAAAACTGTTTTTT. As protein: CASSVTGEGATNEKLFF.

The chain employs TRBV19 and TRBJ1-4; a weak D match, TRBD1 (6 bases). CDR1 and CDR2 from the germline V gene are LNHDA and SQIVND (reference sequence). CDR3 size: 14 residues. Trimming took off 6 bases at V and 2 bases at J, with 10 bases between the two ends. The CDR3 DNA follows: TGTGCCAGTAGAAGGGGGTCGACTAATGAAAAACTGTTTTTT. This encodes CASRRGSTNEKLFF.

This clone has just one count. The V call is TRBV12-3 or TRBV12-4, the J call TRBJ1-2; no clear D. The CDR3 has 11 residues. V was pared by 1 base and J by 7 bases, with 4 bases between. CDR3 sequence: CASSLVGGYTF. CDR3 in DNA: TGTGCCAGCAGTTTAGTTGGTGGCTACACCTTC.

This chain joins TRBV10-3 and TRBJ1-2; TRBD1 might be the D (5 bases). The CDR3 is 13 amino acids. Trimming pared 2 bases from V and 4 bases from J, leaving 8 bases between. The germline V gene encodes CDR1 ENHRY and CDR2 SYGVKD. The CDR3 region is CAISEPGGYGYTF. The DNA of the CDR3 is TGTGCCATCAGTGAGCCCGGGGGCTATGGCTACACCTTC.